The entry below describes one T cell receptor beta chain. The data are from a study of T-cell memory formation after mild COVID-19. TCRdb independently ran MiXCR on the 5' RACE reads; one entry per CDR3 protein. This sample has around 110,000 distinct CDR3 sequences; about 15% occur once, and the top ten carry approximately 43%. This clonotype was obtained from a man aged 18 to 30 who had mild COVID-19 (a few samples of this study predate the infection). Cell type and time point are not known. The sequencing sample was made of PBMCs or a T cell subset sorted from them (not recorded which).

CDR3 loop: CASSLGRRSYEQYF. The CDR3 DNA is TGTGCCAGCAGCTTAGGGCGGAGATCCTACGAGCAGTACTTC. The chain employs TRBV11-2 and TRBJ2-7, with D uncertain. V lost 1 base and J 1 base, leaving 8 bases between the germline ends. Germline CDR1 SGHAT, CDR2 FQNNGV. This CDR3 contains 14 residues.